The entry below gives a single TCR beta chain sequence along with its context. The antigen is undetermined. The sample comes from a study of T cell responses to AZD1222 COVID-19 vaccine. Whole-study context: Whether given at about 4 or about 12 weeks, second doses were pooled.

Study-wide findings and caveats: The breadth and depth of Spike-specific TCRs increased once two AZD1222 doses had been given. Among the donors, most were white British and more were female, and clonal diversity was possibly underestimated.

Profiling relied on immunoSEQ multiplex PCR, and the TCRdb table lists in-frame clones only, not all of them. The sample carries 95,000 to 100,000 clones, 75% to 90% recorded once. This CDR3 comprises 13 residues. The germline V gene has CDR1 LNHDA and CDR2 SQIVND (reference sequence). V was trimmed by 4 bases and J by 1 base, leaving 7 bases between them. This receptor was taken from an adult in good health. The starting material was peripheral blood, obtained on day 0 of AZD1222 vaccination. The genes are TRBV19 and TRBJ2-5; D unclear. The CDR3 DNA sequence: TGTGCCAGTAGTAATGACTTCCAAGAGACCCAGTACTTC. Its translation: CASSNDFQETQYF.